A single sample gave rise to the 6 T cell receptor beta chains below, sequenced in a study of cytomegalovirus exposure and HLA in healthy donors. PCR involved 60 Vbeta and 13 Jbeta primers. Sequencing used immunoSEQ multiplex PCR; TCRdb keeps in-frame clones, though not all of them. This sample has about 160,000 clones; 75% to 85% occur once, and the top ten carry 13%. Sequenced sample: PBMCs. The receptor source for this set is a woman in her forties or fifties in good health and CMV-seronegative.

This clone was seen a few times. This chain joins TRBV5-4 and TRBJ2-7; weak D call: TRBD1 (6 bases). CDR3 length: 15 amino acids. From germline, CDR1 is SGHNT and CDR2 YYREEE (reference sequence). V lost 4 bases and J 0 bases, leaving 14 bases between the germline ends. The CDR3, as DNA: TGTGCCAGCAGCGTGTGGGACACCCTCTCCTACGAGCAGTACTTC. Protein: CASSVWDTLSYEQYF. Filled out from reference TRBV5-4 and TRBJ2-7, the complete variable domain reads ETGVTQSPTHLIKTRGQQVTLRCSSQSGHNTVSWYQQALGQGPQFIFQYYREEENGRGNFPPRFSGLQFPNYSSELNVNALELDDSALYLCASSVWDTLSYEQYFGPGTRLTVT.

The rearrangement links TRBV7-2 to TRBJ2-7; TRBD1 matches 9 bases. The CDR3 extends over 15 amino acids. V dropped 1 base and J dropped 2; count of bases not matched to a gene: 3. Germline V gene data show CDR1 as SGHTA and CDR2 as FQGNSA. The CDR3 protein is CASSLGGQGTYEQYF. The CDR3 DNA is TGTGCCAGCAGCTTAGGAGGACAGGGGACCTACGAGCAGTACTTC.

V usage is TRBV7-2 and J usage is TRBJ1-4; 7 bases fit TRBD1. With 5 bases clipped from V and 8 bases from J, the junction kept 11 bases outside the gene matches. The CDR3 has 15 residues. Germline CDR1 SGHTA, CDR2 FQGNSA. This CDR3 is CASSPRQGLEEKLFF. In DNA form, the CDR3 reads TGTGCCAGCAGCCCTCGACAGGGCTTGGAGGAAAAACTGTTTTTT.

The V gene is TRBV15, the J gene TRBJ2-1, with TRBD2 matching over 12 bases. The CDR3 sequence is 16 residues long. In germline, CDR1 is LNHNV, CDR2 YYDKDF (reference sequence). V shed 5 bases, J shed 7 bases, and the junction held 9 bases outside the gene matches. The CDR3 DNA is TGTGCCACCAGCGGCGGGCGACTAGCGGGAGTTAATGAGCAGTTCTTC. Protein: CATSGGRLAGVNEQFF.

The chain links TRBV6-5 to TRBJ1-1, with 9 bases that match TRBD1. The CDR3 extends over 14 amino acids. Trimming removed 5 bases from V and 3 bases from J; junction bases left unmatched: 4. CDR1 and CDR2 from the germline V gene are MNHEY and SVGAGI. Here the CDR3 reads CASSAWTGDTEAFF. For the CDR3, the DNA is TGTGCCAGCAGTGCCTGGACAGGGGACACTGAAGCTTTCTTT.

The CDR3 region has the DNA TGTGCCAGCAGACAGGACAGGTACAATGAGCAGTTCTTC. Translation: CASRQDRYNEQFF. The rearrangement links TRBV6-5 to TRBJ2-1; TRBD1 agrees at 7 bases. V gave up 6 bases and J gave up 4 bases; unmatched junction bases: 3. This CDR3 contains 13 residues. Germline assignment: CDR1 MNHEY and CDR2 SVGAGI.